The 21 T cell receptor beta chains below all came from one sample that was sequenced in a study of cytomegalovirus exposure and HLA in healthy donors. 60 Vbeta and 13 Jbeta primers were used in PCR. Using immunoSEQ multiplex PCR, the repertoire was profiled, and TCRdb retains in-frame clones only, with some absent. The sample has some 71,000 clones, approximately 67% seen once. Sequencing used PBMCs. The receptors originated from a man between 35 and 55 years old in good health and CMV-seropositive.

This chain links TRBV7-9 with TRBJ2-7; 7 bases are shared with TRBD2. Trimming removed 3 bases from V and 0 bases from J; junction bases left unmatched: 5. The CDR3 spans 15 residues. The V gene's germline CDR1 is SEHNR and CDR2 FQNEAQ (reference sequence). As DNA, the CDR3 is TGTGCCAGCAGCTTGGGCGGGACTAACTCCTACGAGCAGTACTTC. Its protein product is CASSLGGTNSYEQYF.

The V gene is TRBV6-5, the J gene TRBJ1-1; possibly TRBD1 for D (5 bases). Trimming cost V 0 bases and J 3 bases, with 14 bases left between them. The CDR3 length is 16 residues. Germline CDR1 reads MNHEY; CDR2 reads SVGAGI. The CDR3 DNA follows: TGTGCCAGCAGTTACTCAGCAGGGTGGTTGGACACTGAAGCTTTCTTT. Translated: CASSYSAGWLDTEAFF.

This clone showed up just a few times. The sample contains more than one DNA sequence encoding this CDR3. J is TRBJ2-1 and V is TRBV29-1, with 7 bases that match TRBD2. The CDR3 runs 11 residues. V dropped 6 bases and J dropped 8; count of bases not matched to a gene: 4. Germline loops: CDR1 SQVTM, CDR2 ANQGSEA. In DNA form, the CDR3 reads TGCAGCGTGGCTACTAGCGATGAGCAGTTCTTC. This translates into CSVATSDEQFF.

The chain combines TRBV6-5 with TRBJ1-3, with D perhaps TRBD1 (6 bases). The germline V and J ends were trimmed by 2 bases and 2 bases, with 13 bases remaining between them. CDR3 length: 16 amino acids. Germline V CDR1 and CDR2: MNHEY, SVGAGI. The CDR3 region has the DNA TGTGCCAGCAGTTACGCTTCTGCAGGGGCTGGAAACACCATATATTTT. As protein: CASSYASAGAGNTIYF.

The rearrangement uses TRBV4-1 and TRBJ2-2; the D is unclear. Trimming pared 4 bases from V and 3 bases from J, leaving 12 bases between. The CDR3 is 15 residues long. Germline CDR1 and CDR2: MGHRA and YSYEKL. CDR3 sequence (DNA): TGCGCCAGCAGCCCAAGCGAGTTCGACACCGGGGAGCTGTTTTTT. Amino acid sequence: CASSPSEFDTGELFF.

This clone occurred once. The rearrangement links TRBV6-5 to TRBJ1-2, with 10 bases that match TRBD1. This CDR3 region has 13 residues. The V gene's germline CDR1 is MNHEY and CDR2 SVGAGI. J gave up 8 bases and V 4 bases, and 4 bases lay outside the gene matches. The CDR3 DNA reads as TGTGCCAGCAGTTTGACAGGGGGCGAGGGCTACACCTTC. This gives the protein CASSLTGGEGYTF.

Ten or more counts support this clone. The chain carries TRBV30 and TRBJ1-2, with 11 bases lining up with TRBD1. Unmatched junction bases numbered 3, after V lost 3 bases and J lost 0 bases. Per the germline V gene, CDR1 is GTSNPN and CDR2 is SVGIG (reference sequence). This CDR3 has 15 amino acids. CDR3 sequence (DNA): TGTGCCTGGAGGGGGGACAGGGGGACTAACTATGGCTACACCTTC. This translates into CAWRGDRGTNYGYTF.

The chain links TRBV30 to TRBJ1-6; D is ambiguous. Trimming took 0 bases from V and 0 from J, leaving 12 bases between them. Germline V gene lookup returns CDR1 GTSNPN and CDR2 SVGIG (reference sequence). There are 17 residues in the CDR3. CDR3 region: CAWSVPHLSSYNSPLHF. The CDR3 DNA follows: TGTGCCTGGAGTGTACCCCACCTAAGCTCCTATAATTCACCCCTCCACTTT.

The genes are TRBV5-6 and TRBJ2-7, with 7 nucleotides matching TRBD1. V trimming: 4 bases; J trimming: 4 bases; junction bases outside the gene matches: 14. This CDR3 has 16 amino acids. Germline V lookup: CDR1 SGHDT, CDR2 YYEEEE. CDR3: CASSVTTGTNLYEQYF. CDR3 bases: TGTGCCAGCAGCGTCACGACAGGGACGAACCTTTACGAGCAGTACTTC. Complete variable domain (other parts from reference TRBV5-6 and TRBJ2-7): DAGVTQSPTHLIKTRGQQVTLRCSPKSGHDTVSWYQQALGQGPQFIFQYYEEEERQRGNFPDRFSGHQFPNYSSELNVNALLLGDSALYLCASSVTTGTNLYEQYFGPGTRLTVT.

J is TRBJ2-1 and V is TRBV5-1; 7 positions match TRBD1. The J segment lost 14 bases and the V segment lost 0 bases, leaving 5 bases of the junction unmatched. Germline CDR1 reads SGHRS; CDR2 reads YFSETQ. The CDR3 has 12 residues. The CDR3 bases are TGCGCCAGCAGCTTGGAGCTGGACAGGAAGTTCTTC. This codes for CASSLELDRKFF.

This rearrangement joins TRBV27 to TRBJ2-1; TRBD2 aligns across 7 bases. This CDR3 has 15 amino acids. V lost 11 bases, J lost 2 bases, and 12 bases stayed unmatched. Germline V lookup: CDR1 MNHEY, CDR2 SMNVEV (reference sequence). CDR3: CASMRLAVTYNEQFF. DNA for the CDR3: TGTGCCTCCATGAGGCTAGCGGTAACCTACAATGAGCAGTTCTTC.

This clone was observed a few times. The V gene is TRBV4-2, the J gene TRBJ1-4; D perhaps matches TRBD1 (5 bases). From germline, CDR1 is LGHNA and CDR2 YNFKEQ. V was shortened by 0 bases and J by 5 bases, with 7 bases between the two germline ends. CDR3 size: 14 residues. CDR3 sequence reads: CASSQDSGNEKLFF. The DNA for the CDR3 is TGTGCCAGCAGCCAAGACTCAGGGAATGAAAAACTGTTTTTT.

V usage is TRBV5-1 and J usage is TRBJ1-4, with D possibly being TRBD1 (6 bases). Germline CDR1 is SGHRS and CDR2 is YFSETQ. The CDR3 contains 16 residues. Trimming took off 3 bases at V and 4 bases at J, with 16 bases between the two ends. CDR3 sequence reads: CASSSSRGHLNEKLFF. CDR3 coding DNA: TGCGCCAGCAGCTCGTCTAGGGGACACCTTAATGAAAAACTGTTTTTT.

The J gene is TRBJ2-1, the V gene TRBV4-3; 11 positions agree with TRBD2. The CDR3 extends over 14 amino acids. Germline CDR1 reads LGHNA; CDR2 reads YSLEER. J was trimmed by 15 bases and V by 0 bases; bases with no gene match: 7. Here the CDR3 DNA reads TGCGCCAGCAGCCAAGATGGTAGCGGGGGGGCCGCGTTCTTC. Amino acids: CASSQDGSGGAAFF.

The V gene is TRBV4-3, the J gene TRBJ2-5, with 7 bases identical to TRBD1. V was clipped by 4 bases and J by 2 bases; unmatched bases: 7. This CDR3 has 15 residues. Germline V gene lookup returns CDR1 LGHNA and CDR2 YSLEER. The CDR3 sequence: CASSLLTGVQETQYF. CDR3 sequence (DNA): TGCGCCAGCAGCCTATTAACAGGGGTGCAAGAGACCCAGTACTTC.

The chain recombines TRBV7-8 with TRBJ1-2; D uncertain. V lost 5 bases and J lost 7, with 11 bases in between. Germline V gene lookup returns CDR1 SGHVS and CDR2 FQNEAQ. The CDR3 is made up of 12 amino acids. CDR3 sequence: CASSPVNAGYTF. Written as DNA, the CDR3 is TGTGCCAGCAGCCCAGTCAATGCTGGCTACACCTTC.

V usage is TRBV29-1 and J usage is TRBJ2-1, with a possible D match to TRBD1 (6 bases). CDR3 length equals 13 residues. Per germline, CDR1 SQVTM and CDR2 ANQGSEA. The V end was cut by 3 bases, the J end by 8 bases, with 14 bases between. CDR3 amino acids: CSVDRQGIYEQFF. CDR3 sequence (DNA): TGCAGCGTTGATAGGCAGGGGATTTATGAGCAGTTCTTC.

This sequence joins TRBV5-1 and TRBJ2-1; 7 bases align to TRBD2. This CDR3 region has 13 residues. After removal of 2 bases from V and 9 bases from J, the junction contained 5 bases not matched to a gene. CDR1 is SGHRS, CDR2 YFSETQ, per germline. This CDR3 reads CASSFLGEGEQFF. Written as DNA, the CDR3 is TGCGCCAGCAGCTTTTTGGGGGAGGGTGAGCAGTTCTTC. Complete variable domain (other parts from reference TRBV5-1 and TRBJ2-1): KAGVTQTPRYLIKTRGQQVTLSCSPISGHRSVSWYQQTPGQGLQFLFEYFSETQRNKGNFPGRFSGRQFSNSRSEMNVSTLELGDSALYLCASSFLGEGEQFFGPGTRLTVL.

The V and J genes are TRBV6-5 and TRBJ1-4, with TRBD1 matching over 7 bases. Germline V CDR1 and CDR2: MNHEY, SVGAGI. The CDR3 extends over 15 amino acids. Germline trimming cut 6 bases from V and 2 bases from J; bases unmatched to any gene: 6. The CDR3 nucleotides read TGTGCCAGCAGGCGCGGACAGGCGACTAATGAAAAACTGTTTTTT. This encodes CASRRGQATNEKLFF.

The CDR3 loop reads CSVERGTGRDTQYF. The CDR3 DNA follows: TGCAGCGTTGAGAGGGGGACAGGGCGGGATACGCAGTATTTT. The chain uses TRBV29-1 and TRBJ2-3, with 9 bases fitting TRBD1. CDR3 size: 14 residues. The V segment lost 3 bases and the J segment 6 bases; nucleotides outside the gene matches: 7. The V gene's germline CDR1 is SQVTM and CDR2 ANQGSEA.

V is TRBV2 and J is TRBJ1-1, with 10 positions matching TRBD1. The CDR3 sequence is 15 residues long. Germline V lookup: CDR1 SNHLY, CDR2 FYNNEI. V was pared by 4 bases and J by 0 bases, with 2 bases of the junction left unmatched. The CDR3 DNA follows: TGTGCCAGCAGTGGGACAGGGGGATTGAACACTGAAGCTTTCTTT. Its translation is CASSGTGGLNTEAFF.